This T cell receptor beta chain appears in the sequencing data of a study of cytomegalovirus exposure and HLA in healthy donors. Study-level information: Membership in the Caucasian-associated ancestry cluster was found for about four fifths of nearly 400 genotyped donors. General study findings and limits: Presence/absence analyses took donor sequencing depth as roughly uniform.

V was trimmed by 4 bases and J by 5 bases, leaving 9 bases between them. CDR3 size: 14 residues. From germline, CDR1 is LNHDA and CDR2 SQIVND (reference sequence). It was with 60 Vbeta and 13 Jbeta primers that the PCR ran. Here immunoSEQ multiplex PCR was the method, and the copy in TCRdb shows in-frame clones only, minus some. The table records some 200,000 clones, around 68% of them present only once. Donors had nominal health at sampling but likely had unrecorded immune exposures. In regard to this clone: Its target is not known.

The chain carries TRBV19 and TRBJ1-6; D not certain. Sequenced input: PBMCs. The TCR originated in a middle-aged man in good health and CMV-seronegative. CDR3 coding DNA: TGTGCCAGTAGTAGCCCAGAAAATAATTCACCCCTCCACTTT. Its translation is CASSSPENNSPLHF.